Shown below are 20 T cell receptor beta chains from a single sample sequenced in a study of CD8+ T cells in alopecia areata. The treatment is: oral pan-JAK inhibitor, 5-10 mg twice daily. In each case, RNA was isolated and then reverse transcribed into cDNA as the sequencing template. Libraries were prepared by immunoSEQ multiplex PCR; TCRdb keeps only in-frame clonotypes and omits some of them. The sample includes 90,000 to 100,000 clones, 50% to 75% seen only once; the top ten take around a sixth. The specimen comprised CD8+ T cells sorted from blood, sampled at week 4, from a patient treated with tofacitinib. Receptors originate from a human donor with alopecia areata.

The chain recombines TRBV10-3 with TRBJ2-3; 10 positions agree with TRBD2. The germline V gene encodes CDR1 ENHRY and CDR2 SYGVKD. This CDR3 is built from 15 residues. The J segment lost 1 base and the V segment lost 3 bases, leaving 1 base of the junction unmatched. CDR3 nucleotide sequence: TGTGCCATCAGTGAAGGACTAGCGGGCACAGATACGCAGTATTTT. Residues: CAISEGLAGTDTQYF.

This clone has just a few counts. The chain combines TRBV5-6 with TRBJ2-7; perhaps TRBD2 as D (6 bases). The CDR3 is 13 residues long. Trimming took 7 bases from V and 1 from J, leaving 12 bases between them. Germline loops: CDR1 SGHDT, CDR2 YYEEEE. The CDR3 protein is CASGLQESYEQYF. DNA for the CDR3: TGTGCCAGCGGACTACAGGAATCCTACGAGCAGTACTTC.

This chain links TRBV30 with TRBJ2-6; 7 bases agree with TRBD1. The CDR3 consists of 18 residues. V was pared by 2 bases and J by 0 bases, with 10 bases of the junction left unmatched. The germline gives CDR1 GTSNPN, CDR2 SVGIG (reference sequence). CDR3 DNA: TGTGCCTGGAGTATAGGGACAGCACCGCTCTCTGGGGCCAACGTCCTGACTTTC. The encoded protein is CAWSIGTAPLSGANVLTF. Full variable domain (remainder filled in from reference TRBV30 and TRBJ2-6): SQTIHQWPATLVQPVGSPLSLECTVEGTSNPNLYWYRQAAGRGLQLLFYSVGIGQISSEVPQNLSASRPQDRQFILSSKKLLLSDSGFYLCAWSIGTAPLSGANVLTFGAGSRLTVL.

This clone appeared a single time. The chain has TRBV28 and TRBJ1-2; D unclear. CDR3 size: 13 residues. Germline V gene sequence: CDR1 MDHEN, CDR2 SYDVKM. V shed 7 bases and J shed 2 bases, with 11 bases lying between them. For the CDR3, the DNA is TGTGCCAGCAAGCCCGGACCAAACTATGGCTACACCTTC. It specifies CASKPGPNYGYTF.

This chain uses TRBV7-9 with TRBJ1-5; 9 bases align to TRBD1. The junction had 5 bases not matched to a gene; V was cut back by 5 bases and J by 3 bases. The CDR3 totals 15 residues. Germline loops: CDR1 SEHNR, CDR2 FQNEAQ (reference sequence). The CDR3 here is CASSEDRGNNQPQHF. For the CDR3, the DNA is TGTGCCAGCAGCGAGGACAGGGGTAACAATCAGCCCCAGCATTTT.

This rearrangement joins TRBV4-3 to TRBJ2-3; D ambiguous. The CDR3 consists of 14 residues. The ends were cut back, 4 bases at V and 3 bases at J, with 11 bases in the middle. Germline V CDR1 and CDR2: LGHNA, YSLEER. The CDR3 DNA follows: TGCGCCAGCAGCCCCATGGAGACGACAGATACGCAGTATTTT. Protein product: CASSPMETTDTQYF.

The rearrangement links TRBV7-3 to TRBJ2-3; unclear D gene. The germline gives CDR1 SGHTA, CDR2 FQGTGA. This CDR3 has 13 amino acids. The ends were cut back, 5 bases at V and 10 bases at J, with 16 bases in the middle. Written as DNA, the CDR3 is TGTGCCAGCAGCCTATCTGACGGCGAGGCGCAGTATTTT. The encoded protein is CASSLSDGEAQYF.

The chain uses TRBV30 and TRBJ1-2, with D possibly matching TRBD1 (5 bases). CDR1 is GTSNPN, CDR2 SVGIG, per germline (reference sequence). The CDR3 is 13 residues long. Trimming shortened V by 3 bases and J by 2 bases, and 10 bases separated the two germline ends. CDR3 in DNA: TGTGCCTGGAGACGGGAGGGGAACTATGGCTACACCTTC. The encoded protein is CAWRREGNYGYTF.

V usage is TRBV4-1 and J usage is TRBJ1-5; possible D gene TRBD1, 5 bases. The CDR3 loop spans 14 amino acids. Trimming removed 3 bases at V and 0 bases at J, with 6 bases between. CDR1 and CDR2 from the germline V gene are MGHRA and YSYEKL. The CDR3 loop is CASSHGGSNQPQHF. The DNA of the CDR3 is TGCGCCAGCAGCCACGGGGGTAGCAATCAGCCCCAGCATTTT.

The chain couples TRBV5-1 to TRBJ1-2; tentative D call: TRBD1 (5 bases). The CDR3 consists of 11 residues. Trimming stripped 0 bases from V and 8 bases from J, with 5 bases between. In germline, CDR1 is SGHRS, CDR2 YFSETQ. This chain's CDR3 is CASSLGGGYTF. CDR3 in DNA: TGCGCCAGCAGCTTGGGGGGCGGCTACACCTTC. The variable domain in full, with the rest retrieved from reference TRBV5-1 and TRBJ1-2, is KAGVTQTPRYLIKTRGQQVTLSCSPISGHRSVSWYQQTPGQGLQFLFEYFSETQRNKGNFPGRFSGRQFSNSRSEMNVSTLELGDSALYLCASSLGGGYTFGSGTRLTVV.

The count of this clone is one. The CDR3 spells CASSLTGWADGYTF. CDR3 nucleotide sequence: TGTGCCAGCAGCCTGACAGGTTGGGCAGATGGCTACACCTTC. The chain joins TRBV11-2 to TRBJ1-2; possibly TRBD1 for D (6 bases). V lost 5 bases and J lost 6, with 16 bases in between. Per the germline V gene, CDR1 is SGHAT and CDR2 is FQNNGV. This CDR3 comprises 14 residues.

The chain carries TRBV19 and TRBJ1-2; D is unresolved. This CDR3 is 12 amino acids long. The germline V gene encodes CDR1 LNHDA and CDR2 SQIVND (reference sequence). V lost 7 bases, J lost 3 bases, and 9 bases lay in between. Written as DNA, the CDR3 is TGTGCCAGTACTGGGAGGGACTATGGCTACACCTTC. The encoded protein is CASTGRDYGYTF.

The V call is TRBV19, the J call TRBJ2-1, with 8 bases identical to TRBD1. The CDR3 is 15 amino acids. Per germline, CDR1 LNHDA and CDR2 SQIVND (reference sequence). After removal of 8 bases from V and 3 bases from J, the junction contained 9 bases not matched to a gene. Written as DNA, the CDR3 is TGTGCCAGTGCGACCGGGACAGGATTCTACAATGAGCAGTTCTTC. This translates into CASATGTGFYNEQFF.

V gene TRBV5-4 combines with J gene TRBJ2-3, with D possibly being TRBD1 or TRBD2 (5 bases each). Germline CDR1 is SGHNT and CDR2 is YYREEE (reference sequence). Trimming pared 4 bases from V and 0 bases from J, leaving 21 bases between. This CDR3 is 18 amino acids long. CDR3 sequence (DNA): TGTGCCAGCAGCGCCGGCTACGGGGCCCAACCTAGCACAGATACGCAGTATTTT. Translation gives CASSAGYGAQPSTDTQYF. Full variable domain (missing parts from reference TRBV5-4 and TRBJ2-3): ETGVTQSPTHLIKTRGQQVTLRCSSQSGHNTVSWYQQALGQGPQFIFQYYREEENGRGNFPPRFSGLQFPNYSSELNVNALELDDSALYLCASSAGYGAQPSTDTQYFGPGTRLTVL.

V usage is TRBV7-6 and J usage is TRBJ2-7; 16 bases align to TRBD2. Germline V gene data show CDR1 as SGHVS and CDR2 as FNYEAQ. This CDR3 is 19 amino acids long. Trimming removed 5 bases from V and 3 bases from J; junction bases left unmatched: 13. CDR3 coding DNA: TGTGCCAGCAGCGCCAGCCCGGGACTAGCGGGAGGGGGGTTCTACGAGCAGTACTTC. It yields the protein CASSASPGLAGGGFYEQYF. Supplemented by reference TRBV7-6 and TRBJ2-7, the full variable domain reads GAGVSQSPRYKVTKRGQDVALRCDPISGHVSLYWYRQALGQGPEFLTYFNYEAQQDKSGLPNDRFSAERPEGSISTLTIQRTEQRDSAMYRCASSASPGLAGGGFYEQYFGPGTRLTVT.

The gene calls are TRBV28 and TRBJ2-2; D not resolved. Germline V CDR1 and CDR2: MDHEN, SYDVKM. The CDR3 spans 12 residues. Between the trimmed V and J ends, which lost 3 bases and 4 bases, there was a span of 3 bases. The CDR3 DNA is TGTGCCAGCAGTTTTTTCACCGGGGAGCTGTTTTTT. Protein: CASSFFTGELFF. The full variable domain, its missing parts supplied by reference TRBV28 and TRBJ2-2, is DVKVTQSSRYLVKRTGEKVFLECVQDMDHENMFWYRQDPGLGLRLIYFSYDVKMKEKGDIPEGYSVSREKKERFSLILESASTNQTSMYLCASSFFTGELFFGEGSRLTVL.

This clone was counted between two and nine times. CDR3 nucleotide sequence: TGCGCCAGCAGACTTGACAGGAATCACGAGCAGTACTTC. Its protein is CASRLDRNHEQYF. This chain joins TRBV5-1 and TRBJ2-7; D perhaps matches TRBD1 (6 bases). This CDR3 region has 13 residues. The germline V and J ends were trimmed by 5 bases and 5 bases, with 14 bases remaining between them. Germline V gene lookup returns CDR1 SGHRS and CDR2 YFSETQ.

This clone has just a few counts. The rearrangement joins TRBV27 to TRBJ2-1, with 10 positions matching TRBD2. V shed 8 bases, J shed 4 bases, and the junction held 5 bases outside the gene matches. The CDR3 totals 14 residues. Germline CDR1 MNHEY, CDR2 SMNVEV (reference sequence). CDR3 bases: TGTGCCAGCGGGGCTAGCGGGGGTTACAATGAGCAGTTCTTC. This gives the protein CASGASGGYNEQFF.

The count of this clone is one. The J gene is TRBJ2-7, the V gene TRBV29-1; 9 bases match TRBD1. The CDR3 extends over 15 amino acids. The junction had 11 bases not matched to a gene; V was cut back by 5 bases and J by 3 bases. CDR1 SQVTM and CDR2 ANQGSEA come from the germline V gene. CDR3 sequence reads: CSVPSPGQGNYEQYF. The CDR3 DNA reads TGCAGCGTTCCGAGCCCGGGACAGGGTAACTACGAGCAGTACTTC.

The chain links TRBV11-2 to TRBJ2-5; 9 positions agree with TRBD2. Per the germline V gene, CDR1 is SGHAT and CDR2 is FQNNGV. The CDR3 is 15 amino acids. The J segment lost 5 bases and the V segment lost 5 bases, leaving 9 bases of the junction unmatched. Here the CDR3 reads CASSSWRGGMETQYF. CDR3 DNA sequence: TGTGCCAGCAGCAGCTGGCGGGGGGGCATGGAGACCCAGTACTTC.